This paragraph covers one T cell receptor beta chain sequence. The treatment here: preoperative locoregional IRX-2 cytokine immunotherapy. Samples came from a phase Ib trial of preoperative locoregional IRX-2 cytokine immunotherapy. The source of the sample is a study of preoperative IRX-2 immunotherapy in early breast cancer. Profiling relied on immunoSEQ multiplex PCR, and the TCRdb table lists in-frame clones only, not all of them. The repertoire holds 40,000 or so clones, with about 95% as singletons. V was shortened by 5 bases and J by 1 base, with 20 bases between the two germline ends. Germline V gene data show CDR1 as MDHEN and CDR2 as SYDVKM. The CDR3 contains 17 residues.

The TCR was taken from a human donor with breast cancer. This chain uses TRBV28 with TRBJ2-5, with D possibly TRBD1 on 6 matching bases. The sequencing used tumor tissue, collected after IRX-2 immunotherapy. The CDR3, as DNA: TGTGCCAGCAGTAAATTTGGACAGAGGGTATCCCAAGAGACCCAGTACTTC. Translated: CASSKFGQRVSQETQYF.